This T cell receptor (beta chain) is drawn from a study of vaccination and CD4 T cells after COVID-19. Background on the study: The stimulating agents, overlapping spike peptides, came from SARS-CoV-2, HCoV-NL63, HCoV-OC43 and HCoV-229E. Study results and limitations: Median SARS-CoV-2-reactive clonotype numbers went from 21 to 38; this increase was not significant.

The germline gives CDR1 SGHTA, CDR2 FQGTGA. The CDR3 sequence is 13 residues long. Once obtained from cultured CD4+ T cells, the DNA was sequenced using the Oncomine TCR Beta short-read assay. TCRdb recomputed calls from the PCR reads with MiXCR, one row per CDR3 protein. The sample shows 12,000 to 15,000 distinct CDR3 sequences, about 34% of them seen only once. Stated treatment: approximately 11-day PBMC culture with coronavirus spike peptide pools or control peptides (ViraFEST assay). Antigen-specific T cells were expanded with peptide pools by ViraFEST, and TCRs were then sequenced. The PCR-positive dates, March through December 2020, came before the US Alpha, Beta and Delta variants. Points on this clonotype: Its cognate antigen is unknown. Just one base apart from a much larger clone, this may be a read error.

This receptor was identified in a human donor with COVID-19. Material: cultured CD4+ T cells from blood. The gene calls are TRBV7-3 and TRBJ1-1; no clear D gene. The CDR3 nucleotides read TGTGCCAACAGCCCCACCCCAGGCGCTGAAGCTTTCTTT. Translating gives CANSPTPGAEAFF.